The 4 T cell receptor beta chains given below trace back to one sample, sequenced in a study of CD8 T cells in Susac syndrome. The RNA, 0.5 to 1 ug, was put through reverse transcription using random hexamers. TCRdb reanalysed the immunoSEQ multiplex PCR reads using MiXCR and keeps one entry per CDR3 protein. This sample has tens of thousands of distinct CDR3 sequences, with about 95% found just once. The specimen sequenced was CD8+ T cells from PBMCs. Receptor source: a human donor with multiple sclerosis.

This chain joins TRBV27 and TRBJ2-7; the D call may be TRBD1 or TRBD2 (5 bases each). Germline values: CDR1 MNHEY, CDR2 SMNVEV (reference sequence). V was cut by 7 bases and J by 6 bases, with 16 bases left in between. This CDR3 region has 13 residues. CDR3 sequence: CASKFISGSEQYF. DNA of the CDR3: TGTGCCAGCAAATTTATATCAGGGAGCGAGCAGTACTTC.

The chain joins TRBV6-1 to TRBJ2-2, with a possible D match to TRBD1 (6 bases). V gave up 5 bases and J gave up 6 bases, with 10 bases separating them. The germline CDR1 and CDR2 sequences are MNHNS and SASEGT. The CDR3 length is 13 residues. The CDR3 bases are TGTGCCAGCAGTTTACCAGGGGCCGGGGAGCTGTTTTTT. Protein: CASSLPGAGELFF.

CDR3 in amino acids: CASRWGGTGELFF. DNA for the CDR3: TGTGCCAGCAGATGGGGGGGCACCGGGGAGCTGTTTTTT. The rearrangement joins TRBV6-2 or TRBV6-3 to TRBJ2-2, with 7 bases lining up with TRBD2. Germline V gene data show CDR1 as MNHEY and CDR2 as SVGEGT. The CDR3 totals 13 residues. Trimming removed 6 bases from V and 4 bases from J; junction bases left unmatched: 2.

This chain joins TRBV7-9 and TRBJ1-4; D remains unclear. The CDR3 spans 13 residues. V was shortened by 2 bases and J by 6 bases, with 7 bases between the two germline ends. Germline V gene data show CDR1 as SEHNR and CDR2 as FQNEAQ (reference sequence). The CDR3 loop is CASSLTNDEKLFF. The CDR3 nucleotides are TGTGCCAGCAGCTTAACCAACGATGAAAAACTGTTTTTT.